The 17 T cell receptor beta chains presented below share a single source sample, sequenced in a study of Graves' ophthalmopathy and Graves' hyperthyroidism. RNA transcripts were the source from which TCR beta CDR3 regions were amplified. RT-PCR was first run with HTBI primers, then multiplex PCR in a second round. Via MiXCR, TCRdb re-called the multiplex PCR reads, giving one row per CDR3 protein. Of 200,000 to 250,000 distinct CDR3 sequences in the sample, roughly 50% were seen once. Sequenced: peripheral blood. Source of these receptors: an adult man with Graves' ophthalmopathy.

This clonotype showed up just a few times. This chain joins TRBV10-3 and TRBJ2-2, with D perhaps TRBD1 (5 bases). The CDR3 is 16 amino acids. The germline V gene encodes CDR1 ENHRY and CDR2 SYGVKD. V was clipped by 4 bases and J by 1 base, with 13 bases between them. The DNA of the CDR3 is TGTGCCATCAGTGGCTTTGACAGCTTGAACACCGGGGAGCTGTTTTTT. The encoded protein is CAISGFDSLNTGELFF.

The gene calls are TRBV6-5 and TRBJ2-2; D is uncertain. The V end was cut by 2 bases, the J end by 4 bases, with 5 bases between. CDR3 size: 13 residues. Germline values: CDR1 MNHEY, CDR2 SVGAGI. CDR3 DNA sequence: TGTGCCAGCAGTTACCAATGCACCGGGGAGCTGTTTTTT. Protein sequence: CASSYQCTGELFF.

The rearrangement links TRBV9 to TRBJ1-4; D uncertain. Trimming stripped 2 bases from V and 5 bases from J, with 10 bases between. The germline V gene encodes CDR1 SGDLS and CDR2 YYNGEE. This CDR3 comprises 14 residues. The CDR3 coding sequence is TGTGCCAGCAGCGTTGAAGGGTGGAATGAAAAACTGTTTTTT. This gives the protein CASSVEGWNEKLFF.

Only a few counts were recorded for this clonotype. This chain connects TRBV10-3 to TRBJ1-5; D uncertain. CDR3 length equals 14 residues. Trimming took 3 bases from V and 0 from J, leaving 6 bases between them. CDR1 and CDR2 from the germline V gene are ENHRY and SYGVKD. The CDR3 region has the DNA TGTGCCATCAGTGAACAGCTTAGCAATCAGCCCCAGCATTTT. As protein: CAISEQLSNQPQHF.

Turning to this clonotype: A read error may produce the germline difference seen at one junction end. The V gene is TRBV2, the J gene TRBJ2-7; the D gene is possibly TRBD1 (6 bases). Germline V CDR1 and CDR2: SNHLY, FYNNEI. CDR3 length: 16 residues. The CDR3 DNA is TGCGCCAGCAGCCAAGCTAACCGCCAGGGGCCCTACGAGCAGTACTTC. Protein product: CASSQANRQGPYEQYF.

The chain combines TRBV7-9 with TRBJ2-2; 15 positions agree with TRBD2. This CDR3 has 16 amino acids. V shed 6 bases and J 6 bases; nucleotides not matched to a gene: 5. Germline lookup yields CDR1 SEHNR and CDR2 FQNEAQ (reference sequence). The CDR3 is CASRWTSGRVSGELFF. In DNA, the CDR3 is TGTGCCAGCAGATGGACTAGCGGGAGGGTCTCCGGGGAGCTGTTTTTT.

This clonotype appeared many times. The CDR3 region is CASSLVGYNSPLHF. The CDR3 nucleotides are TGTGCCAGCAGCTTAGTGGGCTATAATTCACCCCTCCACTTT. The chain carries TRBV7-8 and TRBJ1-6; D is undetermined. Germline V gene lookup returns CDR1 SGHVS and CDR2 FQNEAQ. This CDR3 is 14 amino acids long. V lost 1 base to trimming and J lost 3 bases, with 4 bases between them.

CDR3 nucleotides: TGTGCCAGCAGCTCGCCGATTGGGGCCGACAATGAAAAACTGTTTTTT. Its translation: CASSSPIGADNEKLFF. This chain uses TRBV7-2 with TRBJ1-4, with D possibly being TRBD1 (5 bases). The CDR3 runs 16 residues. With 4 bases removed from V and 5 bases from J, the gap between germline ends came to 17 bases. Germline values: CDR1 SGHTA, CDR2 FQGNSA.

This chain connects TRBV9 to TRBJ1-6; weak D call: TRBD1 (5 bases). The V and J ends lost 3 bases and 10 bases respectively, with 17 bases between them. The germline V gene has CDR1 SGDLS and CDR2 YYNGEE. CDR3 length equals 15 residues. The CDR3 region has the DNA TGTGCCAGCAGCGCGACCGGGGGTGGGACGTCACCCCTCCACTTT. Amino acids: CASSATGGGTSPLHF.

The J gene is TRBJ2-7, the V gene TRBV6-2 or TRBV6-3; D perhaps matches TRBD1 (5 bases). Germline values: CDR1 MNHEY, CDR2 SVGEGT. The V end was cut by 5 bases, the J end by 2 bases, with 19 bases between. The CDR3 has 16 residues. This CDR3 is CASSPRRAGIAYEQYF. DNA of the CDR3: TGTGCCAGCAGTCCCCGACGGGCAGGGATCGCCTACGAGCAGTACTTC.

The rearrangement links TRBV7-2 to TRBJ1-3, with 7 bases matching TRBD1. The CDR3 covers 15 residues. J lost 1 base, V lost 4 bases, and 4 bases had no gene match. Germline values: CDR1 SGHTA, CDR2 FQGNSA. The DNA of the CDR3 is TGTGCCAGCAGCTATCTCAGGGGGTCTGGAAACACCATATATTTT. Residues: CASSYLRGSGNTIYF.

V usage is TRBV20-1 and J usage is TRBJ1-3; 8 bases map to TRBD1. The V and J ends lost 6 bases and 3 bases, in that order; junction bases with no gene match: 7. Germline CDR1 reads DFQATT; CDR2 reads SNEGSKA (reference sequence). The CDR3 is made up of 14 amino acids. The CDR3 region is CSANDRGGGNTIYF. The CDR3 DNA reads TGCAGTGCCAACGACAGGGGCGGTGGAAACACCATATATTTT.

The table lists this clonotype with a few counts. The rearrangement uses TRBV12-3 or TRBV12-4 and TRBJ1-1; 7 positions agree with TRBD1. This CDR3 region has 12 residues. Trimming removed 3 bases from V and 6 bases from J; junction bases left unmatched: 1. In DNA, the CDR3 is TGTGCCAGCAGTTTCAGGGGGTCTGAAGCTTTCTTT. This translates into CASSFRGSEAFF.

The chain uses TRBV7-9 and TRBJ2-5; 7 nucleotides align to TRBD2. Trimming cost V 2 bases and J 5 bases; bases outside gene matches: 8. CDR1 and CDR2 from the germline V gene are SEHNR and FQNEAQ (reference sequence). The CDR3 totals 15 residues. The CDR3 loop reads CASSLLAREGETQYF. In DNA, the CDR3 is TGTGCCAGCAGCTTACTCGCCAGGGAGGGTGAGACCCAGTACTTC.

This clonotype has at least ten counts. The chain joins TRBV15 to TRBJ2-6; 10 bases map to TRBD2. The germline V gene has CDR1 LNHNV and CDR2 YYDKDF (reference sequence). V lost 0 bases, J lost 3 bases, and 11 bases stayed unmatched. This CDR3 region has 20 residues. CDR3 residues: CATSRDRASGSLGGANVLTF. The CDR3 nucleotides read TGTGCCACCAGCAGAGATCGGGCTAGCGGGAGTTTGGGTGGGGCCAACGTCCTGACTTTC.

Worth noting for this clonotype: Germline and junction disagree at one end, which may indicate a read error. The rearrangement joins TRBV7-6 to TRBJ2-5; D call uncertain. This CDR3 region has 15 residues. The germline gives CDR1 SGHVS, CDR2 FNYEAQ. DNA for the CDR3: TGTGCGAGCAGAATTGAAACGGAAAGCAGGGAGACCCAGTACTTC. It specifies CASRIETESRETQYF.

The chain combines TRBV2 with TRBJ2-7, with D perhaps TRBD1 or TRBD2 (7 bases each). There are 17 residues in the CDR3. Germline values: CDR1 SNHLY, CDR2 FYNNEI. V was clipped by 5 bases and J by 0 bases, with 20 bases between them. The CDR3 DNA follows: TGTGCCAGCAGTTTGTATTCAGGGGGGGACTACTCCTACGAGCAGTACTTC. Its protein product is CASSLYSGGDYSYEQYF.